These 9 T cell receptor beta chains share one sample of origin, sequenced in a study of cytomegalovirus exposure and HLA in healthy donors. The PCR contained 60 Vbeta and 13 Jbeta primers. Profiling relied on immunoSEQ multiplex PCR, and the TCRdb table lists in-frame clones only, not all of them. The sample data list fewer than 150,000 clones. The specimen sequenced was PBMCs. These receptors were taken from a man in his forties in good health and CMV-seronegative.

The CDR3 protein is CASRRDRGLNEQFF. In DNA, the CDR3 is TGTGCCAGCCGCCGGGACAGGGGGCTAAATGAGCAGTTCTTC. The chain links TRBV7-2 to TRBJ2-1, with 12 bases identical to TRBD1. This CDR3 is built from 14 residues. With V trimmed by 8 bases and J by 7 bases, 6 bases remained unmatched. Germline V gene lookup returns CDR1 SGHTA and CDR2 FQGNSA.

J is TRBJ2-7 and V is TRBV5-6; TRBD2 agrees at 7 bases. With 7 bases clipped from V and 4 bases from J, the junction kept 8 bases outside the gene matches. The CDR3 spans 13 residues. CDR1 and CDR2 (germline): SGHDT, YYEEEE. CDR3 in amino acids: CASSGGLGYEQYF. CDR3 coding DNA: TGTGCCAGCTCCGGGGGGTTGGGTTACGAGCAGTACTTC.

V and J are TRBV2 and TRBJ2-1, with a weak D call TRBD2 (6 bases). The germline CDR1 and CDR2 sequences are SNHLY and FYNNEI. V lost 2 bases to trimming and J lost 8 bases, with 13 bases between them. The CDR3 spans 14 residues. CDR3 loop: CASSEQTSSYEQFF. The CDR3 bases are TGTGCCAGCAGTGAACAGACTAGTAGCTATGAGCAGTTCTTC.

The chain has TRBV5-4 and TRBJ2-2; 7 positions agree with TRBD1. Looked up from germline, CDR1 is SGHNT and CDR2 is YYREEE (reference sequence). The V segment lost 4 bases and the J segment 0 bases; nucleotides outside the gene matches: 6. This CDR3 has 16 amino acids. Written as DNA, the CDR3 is TGTGCCAGCAGCACCAGACAGGGACCGAACACCGGGGAGCTGTTTTTT. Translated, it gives CASSTRQGPNTGELFF.

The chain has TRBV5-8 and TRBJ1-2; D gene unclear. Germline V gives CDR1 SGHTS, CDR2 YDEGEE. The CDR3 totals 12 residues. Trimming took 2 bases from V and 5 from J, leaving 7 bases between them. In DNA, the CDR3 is TGTGCCAGCAGCTTTTCCGGGTATGGCTACACCTTC. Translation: CASSFSGYGYTF. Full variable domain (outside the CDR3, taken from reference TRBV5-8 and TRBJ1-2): EAGVTQSPTHLIKTRGQQATLRCSPISGHTSVYWYQQALGLGLQFLLWYDEGEERNRGNFPPRFSGRQFPNYSSELNVNALELEDSALYLCASSFSGYGYTFGSGTRLTVV.

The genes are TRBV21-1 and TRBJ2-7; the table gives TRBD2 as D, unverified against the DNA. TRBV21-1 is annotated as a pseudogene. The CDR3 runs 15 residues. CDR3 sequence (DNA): TGTGCCAGCAGCTCGACGGGGGATTCCTCTACGGGGCAGTACTTC. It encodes CASSSTGDSSTGQYF.

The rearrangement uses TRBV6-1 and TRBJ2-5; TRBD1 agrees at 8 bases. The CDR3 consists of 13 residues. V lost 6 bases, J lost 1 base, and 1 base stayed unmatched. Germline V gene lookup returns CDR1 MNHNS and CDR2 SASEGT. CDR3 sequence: CASRQGVQETQYF. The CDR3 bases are TGTGCCAGCAGACAGGGGGTCCAAGAGACCCAGTACTTC.

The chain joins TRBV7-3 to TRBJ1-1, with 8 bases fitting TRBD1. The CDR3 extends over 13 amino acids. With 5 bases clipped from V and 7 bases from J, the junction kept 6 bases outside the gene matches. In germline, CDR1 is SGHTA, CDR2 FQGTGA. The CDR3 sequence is CASSQQGDGEAFF. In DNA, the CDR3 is TGTGCCAGCAGCCAACAGGGGGATGGTGAAGCTTTCTTT.

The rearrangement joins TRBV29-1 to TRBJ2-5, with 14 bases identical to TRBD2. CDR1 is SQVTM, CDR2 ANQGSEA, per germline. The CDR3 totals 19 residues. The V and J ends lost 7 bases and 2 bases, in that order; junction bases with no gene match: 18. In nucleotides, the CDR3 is TGCAGCGCCAGACCCATCGGGACTAGCGGGGGACCCTCACAAGAGACCCAGTACTTC. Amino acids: CSARPIGTSGGPSQETQYF.